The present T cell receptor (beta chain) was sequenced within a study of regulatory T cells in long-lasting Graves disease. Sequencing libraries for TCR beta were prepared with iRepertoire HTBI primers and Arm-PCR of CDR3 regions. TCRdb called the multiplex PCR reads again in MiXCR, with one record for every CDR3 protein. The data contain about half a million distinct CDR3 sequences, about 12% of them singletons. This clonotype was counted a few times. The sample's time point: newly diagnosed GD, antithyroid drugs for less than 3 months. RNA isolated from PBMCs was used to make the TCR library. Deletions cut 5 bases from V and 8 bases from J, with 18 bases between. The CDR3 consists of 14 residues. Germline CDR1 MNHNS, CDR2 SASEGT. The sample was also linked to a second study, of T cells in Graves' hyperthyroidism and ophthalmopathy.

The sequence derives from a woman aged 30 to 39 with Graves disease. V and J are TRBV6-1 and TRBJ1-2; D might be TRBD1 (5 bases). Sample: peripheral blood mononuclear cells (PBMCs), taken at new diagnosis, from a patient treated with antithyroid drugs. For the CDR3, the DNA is TGTGCCAGCAGTCCGGACCTAAACTCAGGGGGCTACACCTTC. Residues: CASSPDLNSGGYTF.